Listed below are T cell receptor beta chains from one sample, sequenced in a study of cytomegalovirus exposure and HLA in healthy donors. Only in-frame clones appear in the TCRdb table, and some are missing; sequencing was by immunoSEQ multiplex PCR. This listing includes over 100,000 clones. The specimen was PBMCs. These receptors all stem from a man aged 40-55 years in good health and CMV-seropositive. The CDR3 runs from the conserved cysteine through the conserved F or W. D genes are given only for firm matches.

d_call j_call v_call cdr3_aa cdr3_nt
NA TRBJ2-3 TRBV6-5 CASSPPARNTQYF TGTGCCAGCAGTCCACCCGCTAGAAATACGCAGTATTTT
NA TRBJ2-5 TRBV5-6 CASSAYRVKTQYF TGTGCCAGCAGCGCTTACAGGGTGAAGACCCAGTACTTC
TRBD1 TRBJ1-5 TRBV2 CASSEQGAIINQPQHF TGTGCCAGCAGTGAGCAGGGGGCGATAATCAATCAGCCCCAGCATTTT
NA TRBJ2-1 TRBV27 CASSFLIGGDNEQFF TGTGCCAGCAGCTTCTTAATAGGGGGGGACAATGAGCAGTTCTTC
TRBD2 TRBJ2-7 TRBV9 CASSVTLGGRADEQYF TGTGCCAGCAGCGTTACCCTAGGCGGGAGGGCCGACGAGCAGTACTTC
TRBD1 TRBJ2-1 TRBV30 CAWRTGTGDNEQFF TGTGCCTGGAGGACCGGGACAGGGGACAATGAGCAGTTCTTC
TRBD1 TRBJ1-4 TRBV29-1 CSVEDGQGPNEKLFF TGCAGCGTTGAGGATGGACAGGGACCTAATGAAAAACTGTTTTTT
NA TRBJ2-2 TRBV7-6 CASSLAGRYTGELFF TGTGCCAGCAGCTTAGCTGGCAGATACACCGGGGAGCTGTTTTTT
TRBD1 TRBJ1-2 TRBV4-1 CASSHSGQGAGYTF TGCGCCAGCAGCCATTCTGGACAGGGGGCCGGCTACACCTTC
NA TRBJ1-4 TRBV18 CASSPSDEKLFF TGTGCCAGCTCACCATCCGATGAAAAACTGTTTTTT
TRBD1 TRBJ2-6 TRBV7-8 CASSAPGTGSGANVLTF TGTGCCAGCAGCGCCCCCGGGACAGGCTCTGGGGCCAACGTCCTGACTTTC
NA TRBJ2-3 TRBV5-1 CASSLPEGAGIVTDTQYF TGCGCCAGCAGCCTACCGGAGGGGGCAGGGATAGTTACAGATACGCAGTATTTT
TRBD1 TRBJ1-1 TRBV4-1 CASSQLTGRNTEAFF TGCGCCAGCAGCCAGCTGACAGGGAGGAACACTGAAGCTTTCTTT
NA TRBJ1-2 TRBV4-1 CASSPRTDYNYGYTF TGCGCCAGCAGCCCAAGGACAGATTATAACTATGGCTACACCTTC